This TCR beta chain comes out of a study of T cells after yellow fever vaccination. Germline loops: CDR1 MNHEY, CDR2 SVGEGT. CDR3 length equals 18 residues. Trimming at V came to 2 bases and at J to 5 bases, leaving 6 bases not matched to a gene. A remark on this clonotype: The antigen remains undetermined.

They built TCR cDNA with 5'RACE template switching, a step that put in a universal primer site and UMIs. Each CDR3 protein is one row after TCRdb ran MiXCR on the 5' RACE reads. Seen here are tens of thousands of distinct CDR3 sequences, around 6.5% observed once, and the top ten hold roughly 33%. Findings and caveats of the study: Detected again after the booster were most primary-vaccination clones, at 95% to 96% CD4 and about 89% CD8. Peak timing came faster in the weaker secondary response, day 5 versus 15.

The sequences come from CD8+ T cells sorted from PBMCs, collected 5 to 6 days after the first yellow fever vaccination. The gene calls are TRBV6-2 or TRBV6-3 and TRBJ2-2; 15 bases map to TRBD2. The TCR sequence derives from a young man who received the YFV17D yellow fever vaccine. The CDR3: CASSYPGLAGGETGELFF. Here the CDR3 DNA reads TGTGCCAGCAGTTACCCGGGACTAGCGGGGGGTGAGACCGGGGAGCTGTTTTTT.